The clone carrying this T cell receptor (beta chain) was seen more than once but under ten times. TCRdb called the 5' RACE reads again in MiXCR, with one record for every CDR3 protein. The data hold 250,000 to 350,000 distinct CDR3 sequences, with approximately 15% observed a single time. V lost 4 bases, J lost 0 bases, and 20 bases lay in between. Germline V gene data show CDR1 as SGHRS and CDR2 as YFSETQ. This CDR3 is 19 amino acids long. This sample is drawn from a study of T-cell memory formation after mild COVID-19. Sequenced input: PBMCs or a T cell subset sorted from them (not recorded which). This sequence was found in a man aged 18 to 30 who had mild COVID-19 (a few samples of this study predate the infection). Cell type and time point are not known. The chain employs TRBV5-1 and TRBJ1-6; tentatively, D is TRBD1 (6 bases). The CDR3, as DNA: TGCGCCAGCAGCCCCTACGGTACAGGGCCTAGCTCCTATAATTCACCCCTCCACTTT. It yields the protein CASSPYGTGPSSYNSPLHF.